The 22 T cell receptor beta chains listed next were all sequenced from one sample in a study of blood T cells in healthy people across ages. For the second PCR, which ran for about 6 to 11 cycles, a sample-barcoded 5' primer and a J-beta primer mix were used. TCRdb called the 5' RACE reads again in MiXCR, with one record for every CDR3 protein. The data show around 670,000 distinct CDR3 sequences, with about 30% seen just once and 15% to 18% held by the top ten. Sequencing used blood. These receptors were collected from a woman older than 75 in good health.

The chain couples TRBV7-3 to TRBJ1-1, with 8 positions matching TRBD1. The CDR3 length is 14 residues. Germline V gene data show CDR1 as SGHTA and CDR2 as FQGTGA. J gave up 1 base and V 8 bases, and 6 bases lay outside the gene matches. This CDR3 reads CASSTGEGNTEAFF. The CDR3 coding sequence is TGTGCCAGCTCGACAGGGGAGGGGAACACTGAAGCTTTCTTT.

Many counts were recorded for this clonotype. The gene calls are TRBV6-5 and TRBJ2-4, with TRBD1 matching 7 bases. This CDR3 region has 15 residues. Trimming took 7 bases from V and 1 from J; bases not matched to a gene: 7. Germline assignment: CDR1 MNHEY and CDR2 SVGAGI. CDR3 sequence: CASTMTRGAKNIQYF. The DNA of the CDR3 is TGTGCCAGCACCATGACCAGGGGGGCCAAAAACATTCAGTACTTC.

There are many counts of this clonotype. The CDR3 nucleotides are TGTGCCAGCAGTGAACTGGGACAGGGGTTCGCGAACACTGAAGCTTTCTTT. As protein: CASSELGQGFANTEAFF. This chain joins TRBV2 and TRBJ1-1; TRBD1 aligns across 10 bases. J lost 1 base, V lost 2 bases, and 7 bases had no gene match. Germline lookup yields CDR1 SNHLY and CDR2 FYNNEI. The CDR3 has 17 residues. Looking up the rest from reference TRBV2 and TRBJ1-1 gives the full variable domain: EPEVTQTPSHQVTQMGQEVILRCVPISNHLYFYWYRQILGQKVEFLVSFYNNEISEKSEIFDDQFSVERPDGSNFTLKIRSTKLEDSAMYFCASSELGQGFANTEAFFGQGTRLTVV.

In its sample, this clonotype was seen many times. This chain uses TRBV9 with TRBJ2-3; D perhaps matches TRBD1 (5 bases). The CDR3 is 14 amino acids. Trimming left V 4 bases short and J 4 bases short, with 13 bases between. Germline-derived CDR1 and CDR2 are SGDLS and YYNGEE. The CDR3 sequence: CASSPDNGPDTQYF. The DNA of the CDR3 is TGTGCCAGCAGCCCGGACAATGGCCCAGATACGCAGTATTTT.

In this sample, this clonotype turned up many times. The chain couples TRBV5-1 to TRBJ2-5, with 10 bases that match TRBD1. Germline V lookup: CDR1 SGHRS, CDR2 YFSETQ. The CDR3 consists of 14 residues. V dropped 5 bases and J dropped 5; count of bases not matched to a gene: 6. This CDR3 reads CASRGTGAQETQYF. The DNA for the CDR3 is TGCGCCAGCAGGGGGACAGGGGCCCAGGAGACCCAGTACTTC.

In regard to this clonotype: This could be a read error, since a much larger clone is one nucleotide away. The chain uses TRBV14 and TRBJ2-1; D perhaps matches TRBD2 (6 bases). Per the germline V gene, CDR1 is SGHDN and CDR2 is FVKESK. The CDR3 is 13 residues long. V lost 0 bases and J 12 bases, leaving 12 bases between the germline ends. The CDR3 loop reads CASSQDLGGGQFF. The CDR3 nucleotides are TGTGCCAGCAGCCAAGATCTCGGGGGTGGGCAGTTCTTC.

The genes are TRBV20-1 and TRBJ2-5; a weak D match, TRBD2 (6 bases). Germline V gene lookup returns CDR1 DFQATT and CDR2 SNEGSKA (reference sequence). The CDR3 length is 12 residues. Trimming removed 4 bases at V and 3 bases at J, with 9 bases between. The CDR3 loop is CSAISGEETQYF. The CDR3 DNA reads TGCAGTGCTATTAGCGGAGAAGAGACCCAGTACTTC.

CDR3 in amino acids: CASSDKGGNSPLHF. The CDR3 DNA sequence: TGTGCCAGCAGTGACAAGGGGGGCAATTCACCCCTCCACTTT. The chain uses TRBV2 and TRBJ1-6; D perhaps matches TRBD1 (6 bases). Germline loops: CDR1 SNHLY, CDR2 FYNNEI. V was trimmed by 3 bases and J by 7 bases, leaving 10 bases between them. The CDR3 has 14 residues. The full variable domain, its missing parts supplied by reference TRBV2 and TRBJ1-6, is EPEVTQTPSHQVTQMGQEVILRCVPISNHLYFYWYRQILGQKVEFLVSFYNNEISEKSEIFDDQFSVERPDGSNFTLKIRSTKLEDSAMYFCASSDKGGNSPLHFGNGTRLTVT.

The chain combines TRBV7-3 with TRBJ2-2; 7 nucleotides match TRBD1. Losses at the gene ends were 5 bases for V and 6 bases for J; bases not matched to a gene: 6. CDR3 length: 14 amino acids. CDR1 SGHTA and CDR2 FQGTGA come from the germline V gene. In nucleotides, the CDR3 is TGTGCCAGCAGCGTCGCAGGGGGATCCGGGGAGCTGTTTTTT. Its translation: CASSVAGGSGELFF.

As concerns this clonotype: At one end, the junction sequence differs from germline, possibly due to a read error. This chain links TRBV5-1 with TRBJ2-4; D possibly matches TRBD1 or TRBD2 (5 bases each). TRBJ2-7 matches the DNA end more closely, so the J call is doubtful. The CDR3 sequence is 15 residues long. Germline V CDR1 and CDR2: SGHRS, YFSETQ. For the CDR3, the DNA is TGCGCCGGCAGCTTGGCCGTAAGCGGACAAGCCGAGCAGTACTTC. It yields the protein CAGSLAVSGQAEQYF.

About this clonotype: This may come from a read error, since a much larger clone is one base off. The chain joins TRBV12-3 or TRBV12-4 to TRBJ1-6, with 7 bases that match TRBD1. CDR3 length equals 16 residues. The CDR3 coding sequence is TGTGCCGGCAGCTCACAAGGGGGCTACCTAAATTCACCCCTCCACTTT. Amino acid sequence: CAGSSQGGYLNSPLHF.

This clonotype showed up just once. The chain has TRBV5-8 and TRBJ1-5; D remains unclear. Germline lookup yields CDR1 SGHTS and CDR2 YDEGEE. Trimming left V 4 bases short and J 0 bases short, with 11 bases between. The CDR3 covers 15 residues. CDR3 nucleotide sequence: TGTGCCAGCAGCACCGGACTCTATAGCAATCAGCCCCAGCATTTT. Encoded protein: CASSTGLYSNQPQHF.

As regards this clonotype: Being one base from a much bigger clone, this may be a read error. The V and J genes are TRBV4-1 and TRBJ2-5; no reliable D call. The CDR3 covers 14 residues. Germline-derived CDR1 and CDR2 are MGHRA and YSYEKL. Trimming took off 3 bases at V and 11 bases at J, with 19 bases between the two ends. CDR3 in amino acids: CASSHPVASYEQYF. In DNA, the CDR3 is TGCGCCAGCAGCCACCCCGTTGCCAGTTATGAGCAGTACTTC.

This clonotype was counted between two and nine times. CDR3: CASSLGQGARSEAFF. The DNA for the CDR3 is TGTGCCAGCAGCTTGGGGCAGGGGGCGCGTTCCGAAGCTTTCTTT. The rearrangement joins TRBV5-6 to TRBJ1-1, with TRBD1 matching over 8 bases. Trimming cost V 0 bases and J 8 bases; bases outside gene matches: 9. The CDR3 contains 15 residues. Germline V CDR1 and CDR2: SGHDT, YYEEEE.

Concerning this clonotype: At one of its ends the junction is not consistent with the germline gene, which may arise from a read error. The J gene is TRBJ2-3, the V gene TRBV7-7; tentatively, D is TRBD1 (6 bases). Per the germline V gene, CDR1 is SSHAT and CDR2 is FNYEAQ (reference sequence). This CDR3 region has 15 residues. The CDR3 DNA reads TGTGCTAGCAGCTTAACCGGGACAATCACAGATACGCAGTATTTT. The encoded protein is CASSLTGTITDTQYF.

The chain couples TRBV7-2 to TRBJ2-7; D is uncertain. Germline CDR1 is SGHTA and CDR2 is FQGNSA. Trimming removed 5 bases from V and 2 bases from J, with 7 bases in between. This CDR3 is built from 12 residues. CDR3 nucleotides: TGTGCCAGCAGCCAACCGACCTACGAGCAGTACTTC. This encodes CASSQPTYEQYF.

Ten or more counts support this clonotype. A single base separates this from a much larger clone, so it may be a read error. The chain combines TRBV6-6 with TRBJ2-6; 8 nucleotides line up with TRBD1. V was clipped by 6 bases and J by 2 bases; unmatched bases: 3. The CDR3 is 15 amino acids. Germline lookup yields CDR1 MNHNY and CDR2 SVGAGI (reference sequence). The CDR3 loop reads CASSQGQAGANVLTF. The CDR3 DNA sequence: TGTGCCAGCAGCCAGGGACAGGCTGGGGCCAACGTCCTGACTTTC.

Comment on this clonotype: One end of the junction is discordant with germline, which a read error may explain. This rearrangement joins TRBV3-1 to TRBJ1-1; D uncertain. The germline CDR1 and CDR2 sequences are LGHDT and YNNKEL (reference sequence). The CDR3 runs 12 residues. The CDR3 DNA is TGTGCCAGCAGCCTAGTCAACAGTGAAGCTTTCTTT. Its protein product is CASSLVNSEAFF.

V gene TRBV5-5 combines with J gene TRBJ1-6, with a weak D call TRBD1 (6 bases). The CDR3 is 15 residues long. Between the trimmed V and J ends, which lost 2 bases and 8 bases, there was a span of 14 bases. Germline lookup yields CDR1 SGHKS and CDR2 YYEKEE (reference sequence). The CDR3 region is CASSFSGQGYSPLHF. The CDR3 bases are TGTGCCAGCAGCTTTTCCGGGCAGGGGTATTCACCCCTCCACTTT.

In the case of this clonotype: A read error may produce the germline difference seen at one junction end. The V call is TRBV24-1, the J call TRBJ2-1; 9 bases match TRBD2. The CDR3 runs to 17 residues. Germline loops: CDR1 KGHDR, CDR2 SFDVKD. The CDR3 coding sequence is TGTGCCACCAGTGACAGGACGAGCGGGGGGACCTACAATGAGGAGTTCTTC. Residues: CATSDRTSGGTYNEEFF.

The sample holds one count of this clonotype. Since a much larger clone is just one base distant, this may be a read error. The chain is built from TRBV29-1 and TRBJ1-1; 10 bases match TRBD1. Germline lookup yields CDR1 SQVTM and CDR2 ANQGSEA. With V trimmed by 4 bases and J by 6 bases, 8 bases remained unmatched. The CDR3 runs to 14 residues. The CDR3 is CSVVWTGGSAEAFF. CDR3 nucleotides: TGCAGCGTTGTGTGGACAGGGGGTAGCGCTGAAGCTTTCTTT.

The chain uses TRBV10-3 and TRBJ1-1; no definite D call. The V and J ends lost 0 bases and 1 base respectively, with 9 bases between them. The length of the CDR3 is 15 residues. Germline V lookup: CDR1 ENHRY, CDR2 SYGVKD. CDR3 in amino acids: CAISESRRENTEAFF. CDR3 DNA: TGTGCCATCAGTGAGTCGCGGAGGGAGAACACTGAAGCTTTCTTT.